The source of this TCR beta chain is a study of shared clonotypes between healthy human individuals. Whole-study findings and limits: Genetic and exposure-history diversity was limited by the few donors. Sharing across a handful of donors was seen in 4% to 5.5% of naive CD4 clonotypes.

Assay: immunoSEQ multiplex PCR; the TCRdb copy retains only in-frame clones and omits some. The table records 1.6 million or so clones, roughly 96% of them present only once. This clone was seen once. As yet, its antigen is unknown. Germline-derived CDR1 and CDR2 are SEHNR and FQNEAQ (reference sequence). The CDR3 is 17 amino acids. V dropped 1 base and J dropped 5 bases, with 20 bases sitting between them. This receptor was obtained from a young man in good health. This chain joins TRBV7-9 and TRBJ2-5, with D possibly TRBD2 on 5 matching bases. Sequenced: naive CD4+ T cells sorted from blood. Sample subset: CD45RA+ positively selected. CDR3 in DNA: TGTGCCAGCAGCTTAGTCGTAAGCGGCCAGAGAGGTGAGACCCAGTACTTC. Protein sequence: CASSLVVSGQRGETQYF. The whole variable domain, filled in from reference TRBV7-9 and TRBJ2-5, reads DTGVSQNPRHKITKRGQNVTFRCDPISEHNRLYWYRQTLGQGPEFLTYFQNEAQLEKSRLLSDRFSAERPKGSFSTLEIQRTEQGDSAMYLCASSLVVSGQRGETQYFGPGTRLLVL.